This T cell receptor beta chain is drawn from a study of cytotoxic CD8 clonotypes in ibrutinib-treated CLL. Study-wide points: The study found public clonotypes uncommon, contracting or stable on treatment.

V was shortened by 2 bases and J by 0 bases, with 11 bases between the two germline ends. CDR1 is LNHDA and CDR2 is SQIVND in the germline V gene (reference sequence). There are 16 residues in the CDR3. Details on this clone: Its specificity is not known.

TCRdb's copy holds only in-frame clones and misses some; the assay was immunoSEQ multiplex PCR. The data show over 150,000 clones, roughly 86% seen once. The sequence derives from a human donor with chronic lymphocytic leukemia. V gene TRBV19 combines with J gene TRBJ1-5; no firm D call. The source was PBMCs, collected after 12 months of ibrutinib treatment. The CDR3 protein is CASSITSPISNQPQHF. The CDR3 bases are TGTGCCAGTAGTATAACGAGTCCGATTAGCAATCAGCCCCAGCATTTT.